This is a list of T cell receptor beta chains from one sample in a study of T-cell reconstitution after alpha-beta-depleted transplantation in children. TCRdb analysed the PCR reads with MiXCR anew, one entry per CDR3 protein. The data show 400,000 to 450,000 distinct CDR3 sequences, roughly 43% seen once. The specimen was PBMCs, collected before TCRalphabeta/CD19-depleted stem cell transplant. Receptors originate from a girl aged 2 to 9 with aplastic anemia, due to receive a stem cell transplant. Each CDR3 is given with its conserved first and last residue. Clone size, where shown, is once, few, many, or a class for clones that have expanded.

v_gene: TRBV20-1; len: 13; abundance: -; CDR3aa: CSARIPGRDIQYF
v_gene: TRBV28; len: 17; abundance: few; CDR3aa: CASSLAGPFLRTDTQYF
v_gene: TRBV19; len: 17; abundance: -; CDR3aa: CASSTGLIYANTGELFF
v_gene: TRBV11-2; len: 15; abundance: -; CDR3aa: CASRPVTGSSGELFF
v_gene: TRBV20-1; len: 13; abundance: -; CDR3aa: CSARDRGGHEQYF
v_gene: TRBV11-1; len: 15; abundance: once; CDR3aa: CASSPATGREYEQYF
v_gene: TRBV21-1; len: 16; abundance: few; CDR3aa: CASTPADRGNNQPQHF
v_gene: TRBV6-1; len: 15; abundance: -; CDR3aa: CASSRLGEGGYEQYF
v_gene: TRBV11-2; len: 13; abundance: -; CDR3aa: CASSLVGIGELFF
v_gene: TRBV6-6; len: 12; abundance: few; CDR3aa: CASYMGAGEAFF
v_gene: TRBV12-3/TRBV12-4; len: 15; abundance: many; CDR3aa: CASSLVVTGRYGYTF
v_gene: TRBV6-6; len: 13; abundance: many; CDR3aa: CASAPTSTYEQYF
v_gene: TRBV13; len: 11; abundance: many; CDR3aa: CASRGRETQYF
v_gene: TRBV28; len: 13; abundance: -; CDR3aa: CTSSLYRPGELFF
v_gene: TRBV20-1; len: 13; abundance: few; CDR3aa: CSAETGGNYGYTF
v_gene: TRBV5-6; len: 14; abundance: -; CDR3aa: CASSPHGVGYEQYF
v_gene: TRBV4-1; len: 14; abundance: -; CDR3aa: CASSQRDGANVLTF
v_gene: TRBV7-2; len: 13; abundance: -; CDR3aa: CASSFGNYNEQFF
v_gene: TRBV25-1; len: 16; abundance: many; CDR3aa: CARDHFPRFFFYEQYF
v_gene: TRBV10-3; len: 12; abundance: few; CDR3aa: CAISEGSLEQYF
v_gene: TRBV28; len: 12; abundance: -; CDR3aa: CASSVMPDTQYF
v_gene: TRBV11-2; len: 13; abundance: -; CDR3aa: CASSLNQGYEQYF
v_gene: TRBV7-2; len: 15; abundance: few; CDR3aa: CASSLELAVAFVRFF
v_gene: TRBV3-1; len: 16; abundance: -; CDR3aa: CASSYGLAGAKNIQYF
v_gene: TRBV20-1; len: 11; abundance: few; CDR3aa: CSARRSETQYF
v_gene: TRBV5-6; len: 16; abundance: -; CDR3aa: CASSFGLLAGAETQYF
v_gene: TRBV5-1; len: 12; abundance: few; CDR3aa: CASSSGQGTYTF
v_gene: TRBV7-2; len: 13; abundance: few; CDR3aa: CASSLGGPGGYTF
v_gene: TRBV7-6; len: 16; abundance: few; CDR3aa: CASSLGGTGGVNEQFF
v_gene: TRBV29-1; len: 15; abundance: -; CDR3aa: CSVVKAGGSYNEQFF
v_gene: TRBV11-2; len: 14; abundance: once; CDR3aa: CASSTIREYNEQFF
v_gene: TRBV5-1; len: 14; abundance: -; CDR3aa: CASSKGQGGYEQYF
v_gene: TRBV4-3; len: 13; abundance: many; CDR3aa: CASSRTVQETQYF
v_gene: TRBV7-6; len: 14; abundance: -; CDR3aa: CASSLLQNQETQYF
v_gene: TRBV6-5; len: 15; abundance: -; CDR3aa: CASSYGRSRANVLTF
v_gene: TRBV5-1; len: 17; abundance: -; CDR3aa: CASSLGTSGRALDEQFF
v_gene: TRBV20-1; len: 13; abundance: many; CDR3aa: CSARDNLKNGYTF
v_gene: TRBV5-4; len: 14; abundance: -; CDR3aa: CASSQGQGEGGYTF
v_gene: TRBV4-1; len: 17; abundance: -; CDR3aa: CASSQGQGRNPSYEQYF
v_gene: TRBV18; len: 16; abundance: few; CDR3aa: CASSPGTGPSTDTQYF
v_gene: TRBV12-3/TRBV12-4; len: 14; abundance: -; CDR3aa: CASSFTQGNEKLFF
v_gene: TRBV6-1; len: 14; abundance: -; CDR3aa: CASRPFARADTQYF
v_gene: TRBV10-3; len: 13; abundance: -; CDR3aa: CAISDTNYNEQFF
v_gene: TRBV20-1; len: 14; abundance: -; CDR3aa: CSARDRYNTDTQYF
v_gene: TRBV5-6; len: 15; abundance: -; CDR3aa: CASSLEIWGNTEAFF
v_gene: TRBV18; len: 14; abundance: few; CDR3aa: CASSRGTVSYEQYF
v_gene: TRBV20-1; len: 15; abundance: -; CDR3aa: CSASGALSSGNTIYF
v_gene: TRBV7-9; len: 16; abundance: -; CDR3aa: CASSFEDRGGQETQYF
v_gene: TRBV11-2; len: 16; abundance: -; CDR3aa: CASSPPRAGATYEQYF
v_gene: TRBV25-1; len: 12; abundance: -; CDR3aa: CASSELDYTQYF
v_gene: TRBV20-1; len: 15; abundance: once; CDR3aa: CSAESGGALGQPQHF
v_gene: TRBV21-1; len: 14; abundance: -; CDR3aa: CASSKGTETYEQYF
v_gene: TRBV12-3/TRBV12-4; len: 15; abundance: few; CDR3aa: CASSPHESSGNTIYF
v_gene: TRBV12-3/TRBV12-4; len: 11; abundance: -; CDR3aa: CASRDFYEQYF
v_gene: TRBV11-2; len: 15; abundance: -; CDR3aa: CASSFRRGPSYEQYF
v_gene: TRBV20-1; len: 14; abundance: -; CDR3aa: CSATGDRGRDGYTF
v_gene: TRBV28; len: 15; abundance: -; CDR3aa: CASSLWPGGPNEQFF
v_gene: TRBV4-3; len: 16; abundance: -; CDR3aa: CASSQAGGSYNSPLHF